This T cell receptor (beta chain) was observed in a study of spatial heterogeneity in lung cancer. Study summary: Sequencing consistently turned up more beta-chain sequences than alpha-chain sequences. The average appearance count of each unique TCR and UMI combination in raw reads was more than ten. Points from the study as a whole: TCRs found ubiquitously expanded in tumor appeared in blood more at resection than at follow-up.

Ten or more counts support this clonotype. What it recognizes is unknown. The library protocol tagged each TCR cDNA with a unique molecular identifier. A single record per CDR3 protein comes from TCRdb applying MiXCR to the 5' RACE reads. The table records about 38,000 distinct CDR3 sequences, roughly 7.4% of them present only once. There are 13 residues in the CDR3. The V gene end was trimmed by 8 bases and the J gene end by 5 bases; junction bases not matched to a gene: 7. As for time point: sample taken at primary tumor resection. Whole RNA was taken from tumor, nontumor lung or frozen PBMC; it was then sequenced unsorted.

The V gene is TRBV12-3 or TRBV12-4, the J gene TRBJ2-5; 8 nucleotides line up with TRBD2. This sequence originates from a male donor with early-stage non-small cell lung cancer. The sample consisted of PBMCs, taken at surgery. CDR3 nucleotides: TGTGCCAGCGCCCGGGGGGGAGGCGAGACCCAGTACTTC. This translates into CASARGGGETQYF.